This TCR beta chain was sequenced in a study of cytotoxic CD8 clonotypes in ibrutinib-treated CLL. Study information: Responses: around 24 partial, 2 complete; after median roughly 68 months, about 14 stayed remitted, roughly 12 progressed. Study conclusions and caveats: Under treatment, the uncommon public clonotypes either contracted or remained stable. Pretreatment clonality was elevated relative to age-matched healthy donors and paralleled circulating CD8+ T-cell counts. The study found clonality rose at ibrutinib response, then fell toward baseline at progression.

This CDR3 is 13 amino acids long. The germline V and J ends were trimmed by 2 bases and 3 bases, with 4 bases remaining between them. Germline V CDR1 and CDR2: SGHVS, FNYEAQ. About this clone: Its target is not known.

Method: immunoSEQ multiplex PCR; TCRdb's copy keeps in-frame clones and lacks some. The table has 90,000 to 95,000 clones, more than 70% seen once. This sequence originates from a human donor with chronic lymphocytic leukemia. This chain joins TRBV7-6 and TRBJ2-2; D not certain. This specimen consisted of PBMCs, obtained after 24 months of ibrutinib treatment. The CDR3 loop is CASSLLHTGELFF. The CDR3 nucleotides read TGTGCCAGCAGCTTATTGCACACCGGGGAGCTGTTTTTT.